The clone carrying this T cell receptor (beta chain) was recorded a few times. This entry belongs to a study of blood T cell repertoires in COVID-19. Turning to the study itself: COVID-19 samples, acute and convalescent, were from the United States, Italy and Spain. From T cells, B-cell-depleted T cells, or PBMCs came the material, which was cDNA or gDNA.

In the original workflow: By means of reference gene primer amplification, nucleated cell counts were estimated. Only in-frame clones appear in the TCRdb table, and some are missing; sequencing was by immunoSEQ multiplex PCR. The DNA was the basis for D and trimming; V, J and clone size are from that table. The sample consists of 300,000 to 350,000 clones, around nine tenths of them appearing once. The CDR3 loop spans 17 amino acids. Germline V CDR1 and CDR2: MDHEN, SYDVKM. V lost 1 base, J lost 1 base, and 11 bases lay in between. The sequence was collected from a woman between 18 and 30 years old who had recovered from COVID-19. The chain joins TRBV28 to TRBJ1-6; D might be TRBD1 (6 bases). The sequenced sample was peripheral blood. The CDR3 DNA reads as TGTGCCAGCAGTTTATCGCAGGGGATATCCTATAATTCACCCCTCCACTTT. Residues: CASSLSQGISYNSPLHF.